This entry features one T cell receptor (beta chain) sequence. Its antigen is not identified. The CDR3 sequence is 15 residues long. V lost 1 base and J 5 bases, leaving 14 bases between the germline ends. Per germline, CDR1 SGHTA and CDR2 FQGNSA. The record originates from a study of early T cells in non-severe SARS-CoV-2 infection. On the study more broadly: Unsorted whole-blood RNA was sequenced in bulk, leaving chains unpaired. The study's findings and limits: VDJdb matches were skewed toward anti-spike CD8 T cell responses.

TCRdb re-analysed the 5' RACE reads in MiXCR, keeping a single row per CDR3 protein. The sample consists of roughly 51,000 distinct CDR3 sequences, 5.5% to 6.5% of them appearing once. The J gene is TRBJ1-1, the V gene TRBV7-2; D possibly corresponds to TRBD1 (5 bases). The sequences come from whole blood, collected at baseline. The origin of this receptor is an adult who was a healthcare worker with PCR-confirmed SARS-CoV-2 infection or an uninfected control (not recorded which). CDR3 DNA: TGTGCCAGCAGCTTAGTCGCAGCCCAGGGAACTGAAGCTTTCTTT. The encoded protein is CASSLVAAQGTEAFF. The variable domain in full, with the rest retrieved from reference TRBV7-2 and TRBJ1-1, is GAGVSQSPSNKVTEKGKDVELRCDPISGHTALYWYRQSLGQGLEFLIYFQGNSAPDKSGLPSDRFSAERTGGSVSTLTIQRTQQEDSAVYLCASSLVAAQGTEAFFGQGTRLTVV.